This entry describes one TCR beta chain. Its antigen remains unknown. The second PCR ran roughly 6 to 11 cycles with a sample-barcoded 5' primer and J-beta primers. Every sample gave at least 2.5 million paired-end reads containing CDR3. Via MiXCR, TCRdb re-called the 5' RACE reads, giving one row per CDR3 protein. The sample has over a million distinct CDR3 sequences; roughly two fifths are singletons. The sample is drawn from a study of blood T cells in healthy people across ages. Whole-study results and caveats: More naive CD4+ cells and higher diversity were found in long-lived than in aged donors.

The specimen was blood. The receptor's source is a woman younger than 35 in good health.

DNA for the CDR3: TGTGCCAGCAGTTTTGCGGGTTCGGGCTACGAGCAGTACTTC. It codes for CASSFAGSGYEQYF. The chain employs TRBV27 and TRBJ2-4; perhaps TRBD2 as D (5 bases). The J call may be faulty, since TRBJ2-7 better matches the DNA end. CDR1 is MNHEY and CDR2 is SMNVEV in the germline V gene (reference sequence). CDR3 size: 14 residues.